These T cell receptor beta chains were read from a single sample in a study of blood T cell repertoires in COVID-19. Generated by immunoSEQ multiplex PCR, the TCRdb table keeps only in-frame clones and is missing some. The sample records around 260,000 clones, approximately 83% being singletons. The sequenced sample consisted of PBMCs or T cells enriched from blood (not recorded which). The receptors were sampled from a woman younger than 45 who had recovered from COVID-19. CDR3s include the opening cysteine and the closing phenylalanine or tryptophan. The D gene is left open where the match is weak. Expanded clones are given a class, and other clones once, few, many or no size at all.

abundance,j_gene,v_gene,d_gene,CDR3aa,CDR3nt
NA,TRBJ2-1,TRBV5-5,NA,CASSLGPTGNNEQFF,TGTGCCAGCAGCCTGGGACCGACTGGTAACAATGAGCAGTTCTTC
NA,TRBJ2-1,TRBV6-5,TRBD2,CASKAGESYNEQFF,TGTGCCAGCAAGGCGGGAGAGTCCTACAATGAGCAGTTCTTC
NA,TRBJ2-7,TRBV2,NA,CASRDPREQYF,TGTGCCAGCAGAGACCCCAGGGAGCAGTACTTC
NA,TRBJ2-7,TRBV11-2,NA,CASSFGQREQYF,TGTGCCAGCAGCTTTGGACAGAGAGAGCAGTACTTC
NA,TRBJ1-2,TRBV28,NA,CASRTQANPYGYTF,TGTGCCAGCAGGACACAGGCGAACCCCTATGGCTACACCTTC
once,TRBJ2-1,TRBV10-3,TRBD1,CAISFTGDSYNEQFF,TGTGCCATCAGCTTTACAGGGGACTCCTACAATGAGCAGTTCTTC
NA,TRBJ1-2,TRBV7-9,TRBD1,CASNPRDRDGYTF,TGTGCCAGCAACCCCCGGGACAGGGATGGCTACACCTTC
NA,TRBJ1-1,TRBV6-1,TRBD1,CASSEKYRGTEAFF,TGTGCCAGCAGTGAAAAATACAGGGGAACTGAAGCTTTCTTT
NA,TRBJ1-5,TRBV6-5,NA,CASSYTYSNQPQHF,TGTGCCAGCAGTTACACATATAGCAATCAGCCCCAGCATTTT
many,TRBJ2-1,TRBV29-1,TRBD2,CSVERLTGTSSNEQFF,TGCAGCGTTGAGCGGCTCACCGGGACTAGCAGCAATGAGCAGTTCTTC
NA,TRBJ2-4,TRBV27,NA,CASSSHQAGKNIQYF,TGTGCCAGCAGTTCACACCAGGCGGGCAAAAACATTCAGTACTTC
NA,TRBJ1-1,TRBV5-5,NA,CASSLLPQNTEAFF,TGTGCCAGCAGCCTCCTCCCACAGAACACTGAAGCTTTCTTT
NA,TRBJ1-1,TRBV19,TRBD1,CASSIDATGEGTEAFF,TGTGCCAGTAGTATAGATGCGACAGGGGAGGGCACTGAAGCTTTCTTT
NA,TRBJ1-1,TRBV10-2,NA,CASSEAGLNTEAFF,TGCGCCAGCAGTGAGGCAGGCCTGAACACTGAAGCTTTCTTT
NA,TRBJ2-7,TRBV10-1,NA,CASSESRQFYEQYF,TGCGCCAGCAGTGAGTCGAGGCAGTTCTACGAGCAGTACTTC
few,TRBJ1-6,TRBV30,NA,CAWRAGTWKGSYNSPLHF,TGTGCCTGGCGAGCCGGGACATGGAAGGGGTCCTATAATTCACCCCTCCACTTT
NA,TRBJ1-6,TRBV5-1,NA,CASSFDSGQNSPLHF,TGCGCCAGCAGCTTCGATTCGGGACAAAATTCACCCCTCCACTTT
once,TRBJ1-5,TRBV5-1,NA,CASSWDYRGQPQHF,TGCGCCAGCAGCTGGGACTACCGAGGCCAGCCCCAGCATTTT
few,TRBJ1-1,TRBV2,NA,CASKRGMNTEAFF,TGTGCCAGTAAAAGGGGAATGAACACTGAAGCTTTCTTT
once,TRBJ2-7,TRBV5-4,TRBD2,CASSSLGLNEQYF,TGTGCCAGCAGCTCCCTGGGACTAAACGAGCAGTACTTC
NA,TRBJ2-3,TRBV11-2,TRBD2,CASSTSGGAKDTQYF,TGTGCCAGCAGTACTAGCGGGGGGGCTAAGGATACGCAGTATTTT
NA,TRBJ1-5,TRBV28,NA,CASSLRGFNQPQHF,TGTGCCAGCAGTTTAAGGGGTTTCAATCAGCCCCAGCATTTT
NA,TRBJ1-1,TRBV28,NA,CASSLSLGGEGAFF,TGTGCCAGCAGTTTATCTCTTGGGGGGGAAGGGGCTTTCTTT
few,TRBJ1-6,TRBV28,NA,CASSLTGGNSPLHF,TGTGCCAGCAGTTTAACGGGTGGTAATTCACCCCTCCACTTT
NA,TRBJ1-2,TRBV15,NA,CATSAEQSYGYTF,TGTGCCACCAGTGCCGAGCAAAGCTATGGCTACACCTTC
NA,TRBJ2-3,TRBV5-1,TRBD2,CASSAGLVTDTQYF,TGCGCCAGCAGCGCGGGACTAGTCACAGATACGCAGTATTTT
NA,TRBJ1-2,TRBV27,TRBD1,CASTTFTGTGPYGYTF,TGTGCCAGCACCACCTTTACCGGGACAGGGCCCTATGGCTACACCTTC
few,TRBJ1-1,TRBV29-1,NA,CSVGGGLNTEAFF,TGCAGCGTTGGGGGAGGCCTGAACACTGAAGCTTTCTTT
NA,TRBJ2-7,TRBV5-1,TRBD2,CASSRGAGTFYEQYF,TGCGCCAGCAGCCGGGGAGCGGGAACCTTCTACGAGCAGTACTTC
NA,TRBJ2-7,TRBV14,NA,CASSNLGDFWEQYF,TGTGCCAGCAGCAATTTAGGGGACTTCTGGGAGCAGTACTTC
NA,TRBJ2-1,TRBV9,NA,CASSKLVNVNEQFF,TGTGCCAGCAGCAAACTAGTAAATGTTAATGAGCAGTTCTTC
NA,TRBJ2-1,TRBV3-1/TRBV3-2,NA,CASSQAWTVEQFF,TGTGCCAGCAGCCAAGCCTGGACAGTGGAGCAGTTCTTC
NA,TRBJ2-2,TRBV5-1,TRBD1,CASSIGTGGPTGGELFF,TGCGCCAGCAGCATCGGCACAGGGGGCCCCACGGGCGGGGAGCTGTTTTTT
once,TRBJ2-1,TRBV3-1/TRBV3-2,NA,CASSLVANEQFF,TGTGCCAGCAGCCTCGTGGCCAATGAGCAGTTCTTC
few,TRBJ2-1,TRBV14,TRBD2,CASSQDMGLGKNEQFF,TGTGCCAGCAGCCAAGATATGGGACTAGGGAAGAATGAGCAGTTCTTC
NA,TRBJ1-3,TRBV7-2,NA,CASSLNSLTSSGNTIYF,TGTGCCAGCAGCTTAAACTCCTTAACCTCCTCTGGAAACACCATATATTTT